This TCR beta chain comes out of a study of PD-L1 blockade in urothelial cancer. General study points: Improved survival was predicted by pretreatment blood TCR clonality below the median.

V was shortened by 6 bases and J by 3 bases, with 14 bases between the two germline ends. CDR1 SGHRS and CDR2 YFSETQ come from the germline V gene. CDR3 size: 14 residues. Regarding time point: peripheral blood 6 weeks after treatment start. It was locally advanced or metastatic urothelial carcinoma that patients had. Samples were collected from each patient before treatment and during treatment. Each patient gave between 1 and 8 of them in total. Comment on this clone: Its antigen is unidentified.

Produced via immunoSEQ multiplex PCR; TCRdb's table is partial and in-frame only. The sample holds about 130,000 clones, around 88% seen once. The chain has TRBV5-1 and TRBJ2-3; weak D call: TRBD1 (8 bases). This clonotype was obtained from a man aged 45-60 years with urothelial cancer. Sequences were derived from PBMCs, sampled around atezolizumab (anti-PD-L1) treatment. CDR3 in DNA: TGCGCCAGCAACGACAGGGGAGGGACAGATACGCAGTATTTT. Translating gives CASNDRGGTDTQYF.